This T cell receptor beta chain was obtained from a study of OX40 agonist ivuxolimab in advanced cancers. Sequencing was performed with immunoSEQ multiplex PCR; in TCRdb, only in-frame clones are kept and a portion is missing. Of 30,000 to 35,000 clones in the sample, roughly 90% were seen once. Study-wide points: Expanded clones were, on average, more numerous in CD8+ T cells than in CD4+. Near-lowest levels of clonal expansion characterized partial responders at 0.1-3.0 mg/kg. The CD4+ and CD8+ T cells in the blood had expanded clonally by week 6 at 0.1 to 3.0 mg/kg.

Autoimmune disease history or systemic immunosuppression excluded patients. A remark on this clone: Its specificity is unknown.

The CDR3 extends over 16 amino acids. Germline CDR1 and CDR2: SNHLY and FYNNEI. Trimming removed 7 bases from V and 5 bases from J; junction bases left unmatched: 14. The TCR comes from an adult with an advanced solid tumor such as melanoma, head and neck, liver or kidney cancer. The sequencing here drew on CD4+ or CD8+ T cells sorted from blood, taken in a trial of the OX40 agonist ivuxolimab. The chain has TRBV2 and TRBJ2-5; 9 positions agree with TRBD1. The CDR3 loop reads CASTSRGTGKRETQYF. CDR3 bases: TGTGCCAGCACGAGTCGGGGGACAGGGAAACGGGAGACCCAGTACTTC.